This TCR beta chain was sequenced during a study of graft-versus-host responses after intestinal transplantation. On the study more broadly: Every recipient had anti-thymocyte globulin induction and three to four years of tacrolimus plus steroids.

This clone was found a few times. Its specificity is unknown. Notes on the study in general: The presence of high graft-versus-host to host-versus-graft clonal ratios in allografts characterized patients with graft-donor T cell macrochimerism.

Graft-derived tissue was subjected to processing to liberate intraepithelial and lamina propria lymphocytes. Libraries were prepared by immunoSEQ multiplex PCR; TCRdb keeps only in-frame clonotypes and omits some of them. Here the sample spans nearly 7,500 clones, more than 65% being singletons. The J segment lost 4 bases and the V segment lost 6 bases, leaving 4 bases of the junction unmatched. CDR3 size: 14 residues. Germline-derived CDR1 and CDR2 are MDHEN and SYDVKM. This chain links TRBV28 with TRBJ2-5; 11 nucleotides line up with TRBD2. The TCR originated in a human patient who received an intestinal transplant, so some T cells may come from the graft donor. Specimen: ileum tissue, collected about 32 weeks after intestinal transplantation. The CDR3 region is CASRQTSGAETQYF. In DNA form, the CDR3 reads TGTGCCAGCAGGCAGACTAGCGGGGCAGAGACCCAGTACTTC.